This entry features one TCR beta chain sequence. Its target is not known. The treatment denotes: roughly 20 received Ad26.COV2.S at low or high dose, single or two shots; about five received placebo; per-sample allocation not given. Specimen acquisition occurred on day 63 following the initial vaccine or placebo injection. The method was immunoSEQ multiplex PCR; TCRdb's version includes in-frame clones alone and lacks a portion of them. The data show about 350,000 clones, around nine tenths seen once. The germline V gene encodes CDR1 SGHNT and CDR2 YENEEA. The CDR3 sequence is 17 residues long. Germline trimming cut 4 bases from V and 3 bases from J; bases unmatched to any gene: 11. This sample is part of a study of Ad26.COV2.S vaccination and SARS-CoV-2 variants. Overall study results and limits: Analyses that measured TCR breadth and depth may have underestimated total T cell responses.

V gene TRBV11-3 combines with J gene TRBJ2-1; TRBD2 aligns across 8 bases. The source was peripheral blood, collected in a trial of Ad26.COV2.S vaccine versus placebo. The TCR was taken from a person between 18 and 65 years old who received the Ad26.COV2.S COVID-19 vaccine or a placebo. CDR3 protein: CASSSPSAGGSYNEQFF. In DNA, the CDR3 is TGTGCCAGCAGCTCACCTTCCGCGGGGGGCAGCTACAATGAGCAGTTCTTC.